The sequence of this TCR beta chain was determined in a study of graft-versus-host responses after intestinal transplantation. The wider study: Multivisceral, liver-intestinal, or isolated intestinal transplants were given to recipients. Study conclusions and caveats: Association was observed between peak circulating GvH clone levels and early post-transplant HvG declines.

CDR3 length: 13 residues. CDR1 SQVTM and CDR2 ANQGSEA come from the germline V gene. Unmatched junction bases numbered 8, after V lost 3 bases and J lost 7 bases. Sequencing was performed with immunoSEQ multiplex PCR; in TCRdb, only in-frame clones are kept and a portion is missing. The data hold approximately 90,000 clones, with about 93% observed a single time. With respect to this clone: What it binds is not known.

This chain joins TRBV29-1 and TRBJ2-7, with 8 bases aligning to TRBD2. The starting material was unstimulated CD8+ T cells sorted from spleen or lymph node cells, obtained before intestinal transplant. This sequence was found in a human donor who received an intestinal transplant. The CDR3 spells CSVELSGGGEQYF. CDR3 coding DNA: TGCAGCGTTGAGTTGAGCGGGGGTGGAGAGCAGTACTTC.